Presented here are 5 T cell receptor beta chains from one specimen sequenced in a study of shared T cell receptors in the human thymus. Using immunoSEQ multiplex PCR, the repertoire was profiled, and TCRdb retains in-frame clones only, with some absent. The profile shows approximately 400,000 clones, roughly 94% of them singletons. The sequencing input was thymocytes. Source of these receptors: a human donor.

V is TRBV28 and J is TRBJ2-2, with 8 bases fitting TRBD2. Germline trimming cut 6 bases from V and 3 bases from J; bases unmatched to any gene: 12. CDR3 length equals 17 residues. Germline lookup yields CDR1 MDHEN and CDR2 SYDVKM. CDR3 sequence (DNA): TGTGCCAGCAGCTCTTCCGGGACTAGTGAGTACACCGGGGAGCTGTTTTTT. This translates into CASSSSGTSEYTGELFF.

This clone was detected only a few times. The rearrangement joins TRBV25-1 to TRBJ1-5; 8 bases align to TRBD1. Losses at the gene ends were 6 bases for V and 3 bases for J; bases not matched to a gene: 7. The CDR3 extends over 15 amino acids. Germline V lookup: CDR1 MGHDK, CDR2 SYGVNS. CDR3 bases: TGTGCCAGCAGCGGACAGGGTAGGGACAATCAGCCCCAGCATTTT. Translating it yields CASSGQGRDNQPQHF.

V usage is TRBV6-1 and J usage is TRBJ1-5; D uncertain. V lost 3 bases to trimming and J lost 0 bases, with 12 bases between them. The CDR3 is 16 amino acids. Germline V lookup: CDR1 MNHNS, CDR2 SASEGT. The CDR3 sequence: CASSEAYGLSNQPQHF. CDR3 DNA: TGTGCCAGCAGTGAGGCTTATGGCCTTAGCAATCAGCCCCAGCATTTT.

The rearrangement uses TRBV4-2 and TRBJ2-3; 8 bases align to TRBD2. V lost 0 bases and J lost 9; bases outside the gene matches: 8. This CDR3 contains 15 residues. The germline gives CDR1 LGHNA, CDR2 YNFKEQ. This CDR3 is CASSQDLAGGRTQYF. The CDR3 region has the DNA TGTGCCAGCAGCCAAGATCTTGCGGGAGGTCGGACGCAGTATTTT.

CDR3 nucleotide sequence: TGTGCCAGCAGCTTAGGAGTAGGGGGACACTACGAGCAGTACTTC. Its translation: CASSLGVGGHYEQYF. The V gene is TRBV7-6, the J gene TRBJ2-7; possible D gene TRBD1, 6 bases. The germline CDR1 and CDR2 sequences are SGHVS and FNYEAQ. The CDR3 is 15 amino acids. The V end lost 1 base, the J end lost 3 bases, and 13 bases lay between the germline ends.